The T cell receptor beta chain under discussion was sequenced for a study of T cell responses to AZD1222 COVID-19 vaccine. Across the study: Pooling covered second doses at about 4 or about 12 weeks. Study-level results: Regions 160-218 and 743-854 held dominance among vaccine-associated CD4 TCRs, which spanned spike. Most donors were white British and more were female, and clonal diversity was possibly underestimated.

On this clone: What it recognizes is unknown.

The method was immunoSEQ multiplex PCR; TCRdb's version includes in-frame clones alone and lacks a portion of them. The data show around 100,000 clones, around nine tenths seen once. This CDR3 has 15 amino acids. The ends were cut back, 2 bases at V and 7 bases at J, with 17 bases in the middle. CDR1 is SGHVS, CDR2 FQNEAQ, per germline. Sequenced here: peripheral blood, sampled on day 0 of AZD1222 vaccination. The TCR was taken from an adult in good health. V gene TRBV7-8 combines with J gene TRBJ1-2, with TRBD1 as a possible D gene (5 bases). CDR3 nucleotides: TGTGCCAGCAGCTTACCCGGGACGGCCCCTCTTGGCTACACCTTC. It is translated as CASSLPGTAPLGYTF.